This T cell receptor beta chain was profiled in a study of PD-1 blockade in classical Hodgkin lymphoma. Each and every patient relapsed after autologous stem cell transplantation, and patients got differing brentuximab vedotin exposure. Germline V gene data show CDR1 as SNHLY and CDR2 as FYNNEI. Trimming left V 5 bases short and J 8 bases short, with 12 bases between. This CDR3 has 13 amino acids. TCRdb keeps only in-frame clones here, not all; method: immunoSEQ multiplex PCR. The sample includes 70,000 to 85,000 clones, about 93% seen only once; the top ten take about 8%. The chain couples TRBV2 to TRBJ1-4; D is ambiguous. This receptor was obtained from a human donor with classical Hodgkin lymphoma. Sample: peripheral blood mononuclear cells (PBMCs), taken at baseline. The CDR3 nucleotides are TGTGCCAGCAGTCCGGGAAGCTGGGAAAAACTGTTTTTT. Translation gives CASSPGSWEKLFF.